The 8 T cell receptor beta chains listed next were all sequenced from one sample in a study of cytomegalovirus exposure and HLA in healthy donors (dated by TCRdb to about 2017). The library was obtained by the immunoSEQ multiplex PCR assay. A mixture of 60 forward primers for TCR Vbeta segments and 13 reverse primers for TCR Jbeta segments was used in the multiplex PCR. The immuneACCESS repertoire file appears here via TCRdb, limited to in-frame rearrangements. These files lack a portion of the clones; in checked studies, under half of the deficit traces to unresolved V genes, and the cause of the others is not known. The sample includes around 150,000 clones, with roughly four fifths observed a single time. The leading ten clones occupy 1.2% to 1.5% of the sample. Sequenced sample: PBMCs. These receptors originate from a man in his late teens or twenties in good health and CMV-seronegative.

The rearrangement uses TRBV11-3 and TRBJ2-2; 9 nucleotides match TRBD2. The trim removed 4 bases at V and 6 bases at J, leaving 6 bases unmatched. Germline loops: CDR1 SGHNT, CDR2 YENEEA. This CDR3 comprises 15 residues. The chain's CDR3 is CASSSGTSSPGELFF. In DNA, the CDR3 is TGTGCCAGCAGCTCCGGGACTAGCTCTCCCGGGGAGCTGTTTTTT.

As concerns this clone: A read error may account for a junction end that differs from germline. Within the sample, other DNA sequences also encode this same CDR3. The chain employs TRBV7-2 and TRBJ2-7, with TRBD1 matching over 8 bases. The CDR3 runs to 16 residues. Germline CDR1 is SGHTA and CDR2 is FQGNSA. The CDR3 sequence is CASTSARDRYSYEQYF. The CDR3 DNA sequence: TGTGCCAGCACCTCCGCCCGGGACAGGTACTCCTACGAACAGTACTTC.

Concerning this clone itself: The junction differs from germline at one of its ends, possibly a read error. This chain uses TRBV7-9 with TRBJ1-2; 7 bases align to TRBD1. This CDR3 has 17 amino acids. The germline V gene has CDR1 SEHNR and CDR2 FQNEAQ (reference sequence). This CDR3 is CSSSSPGPGGSNYGYTF. CDR3 DNA sequence: TGTTCCAGCAGCTCGCCAGGTCCAGGGGGGTCTAACTATGGCTACACCTTC.

J is TRBJ2-2 and V is TRBV9; 7 nucleotides agree with TRBD2. V lost 4 bases to trimming and J lost 3 bases; unmatched junction nucleotides: 12. Germline V gene lookup returns CDR1 SGDLS and CDR2 YYNGEE. The CDR3 totals 17 residues. The CDR3 nucleotides are TGTGCCAGCAGCCCCCCCCCGGGGAGGGCCCACACCGGGGAGCTGTTTTTT. This sequence encodes CASSPPPGRAHTGELFF.

The chain uses TRBV18 and TRBJ2-5, with 10 bases matching TRBD2. V shed 3 bases, J shed 2 bases, and the junction held 9 bases outside the gene matches. In germline, CDR1 is KGHSH, CDR2 LQKENI. This CDR3 spans 17 amino acids. This CDR3 reads CASSPAALAGAQETQYF. CDR3 coding DNA: TGTGCCAGCTCACCGGCGGCCCTAGCGGGGGCGCAAGAGACCCAGTACTTC.

The V and J genes are TRBV5-4 and TRBJ2-7; TRBD2 matches 8 bases. V gave up 4 bases and J gave up 6 bases; unmatched junction bases: 9. CDR1 SGHNT and CDR2 YYREEE come from the germline V gene (reference sequence). CDR3 length: 14 amino acids. CDR3 region: CASSPGTRPSEQYF. The CDR3 nucleotides are TGTGCCAGCAGCCCCGGGACTAGGCCCTCCGAGCAGTACTTC.

The CDR3 here is CASSLGAGSGDTQYF. CDR3 nucleotide sequence: TGTGCCAGCAGCCTGGGGGCCGGGAGTGGTGATACGCAGTATTTT. The chain links TRBV5-6 to TRBJ2-3; tentatively, D is TRBD1 or TRBD2 (6 bases each). V gave up 4 bases and J gave up 6 bases, with 18 bases separating them. The CDR3 is made up of 15 amino acids. Per germline, CDR1 SGHDT and CDR2 YYEEEE.

The DNA for the CDR3 is TGTGCCAGCAGCTTTGCCAGTAATCAGCCCCAGCATTTT. This encodes CASSFASNQPQHF. The V gene is TRBV28, the J gene TRBJ1-5; D is unclear. Deletions cut 6 bases from V and 4 bases from J, with 10 bases between. CDR3 length: 13 amino acids. Germline CDR1 MDHEN, CDR2 SYDVKM.